These T cell receptor beta chains were read from a single sample in a study of Graves' ophthalmopathy and Graves' hyperthyroidism. Using its own MiXCR run on the multiplex PCR reads, TCRdb lists one record per CDR3 protein. The table records roughly 170,000 distinct CDR3 sequences, approximately 40% of them present only once. Sequencing was carried out using peripheral blood. These TCRs come from a man between 25 and 39 years old with Graves' ophthalmopathy. Both conserved end residues are part of each CDR3. A D gene is named only where the DNA matches it firmly. Only some rows state a clone size, as once, few, many or a class for expanded clones.

CDR3: CASSSTGLAPNEQYF
DNA: TGTGCCAGCAGCTCGACCGGACTGGCCCCGAACGAGCAGTACTTC
J: TRBJ2-7
size: NA
V: TRBV7-8
D: NA

CDR3: CASSRYYEQYF
DNA: TGTGCCAGCAGCCGTTACTACGAGCAGTACTTC
J: TRBJ2-7
size: many
V: TRBV13
D: NA

CDR3: CSASQGGLRSPLHF
DNA: TGCAGTGCCTCCCAGGGGGGACTTCGGTCACCCCTCCACTTT
J: TRBJ1-6
size: many
V: TRBV20-1
D: TRBD1

CDR3: CAWAAGGNQPQHF
DNA: TGTGCCTGGGCGGCTGGGGGGAACCAGCCCCAGCATTTT
J: TRBJ1-5
size: once
V: TRBV30
D: NA

CDR3: CSAKPGEEQYF
DNA: TGCAGCGCTAAGCCAGGGGAGGAGCAGTACTTC
J: TRBJ2-7
size: many
V: TRBV29-1
D: NA

CDR3: CASREGYQPQHF
DNA: TGTGCCAGCAGAGAGGGTTATCAGCCCCAGCATTTT
J: TRBJ1-5
size: many
V: TRBV6-1
D: NA

CDR3: CASSDFSRSQETQYF
DNA: TGTGCCAGCAGTGATTTCTCACGGTCTCAAGAGACCCAGTACTTC
J: TRBJ2-5
size: few
V: TRBV2
D: NA

CDR3: CASHKTQGTEAFF
DNA: TGTGCCAGCCATAAAACCCAGGGCACTGAAGCTTTCTTT
J: TRBJ1-1
size: many
V: TRBV19
D: NA

CDR3: CASKRDPSQETQYF
DNA: TGTGCCAGCAAGCGGGACCCCTCACAAGAGACCCAGTACTTC
J: TRBJ2-5
size: NA
V: TRBV2
D: TRBD2

CDR3: CASSFRWSNQPQHF
DNA: TGTGCCAGCAGTTTTAGATGGAGCAATCAGCCCCAGCATTTT
J: TRBJ1-5
size: many
V: TRBV27
D: NA

CDR3: CASSEGTTRRETQYF
DNA: TGTGCCAGCAGCGAGGGGACCACCCGCCGGGAGACCCAGTACTTC
J: TRBJ2-5
size: many
V: TRBV2
D: NA

CDR3: CASDASTSGTQETQYF
DNA: TGTGCCAGCGACGCATCGACTAGCGGAACTCAAGAGACCCAGTACTTC
J: TRBJ2-5
size: few
V: TRBV28
D: TRBD2

CDR3: CSARALTSGRENEQYF
DNA: TGCAGTGCTAGAGCCCTGACTAGCGGGAGAGAGAACGAGCAGTACTTC
J: TRBJ2-7
size: NA
V: TRBV20-1
D: TRBD2

CDR3: CASSLDLDLLYGYTF
DNA: TGTGCCAGCAGCTTAGATCTCGACCTCCTTTATGGCTACACCTTC
J: TRBJ1-2
size: many
V: TRBV11-2
D: NA

CDR3: CASSGGAIEGYTF
DNA: TGTGCCAGCAGTGGGGGGGCGATCGAAGGCTACACCTTC
J: TRBJ1-2
size: NA
V: TRBV6-1
D: NA

CDR3: CAWSGGRTSSGNTIYF
DNA: TGTGCCTGGAGTGGGGGACGCACTTCCTCTGGAAACACCATATATTTT
J: TRBJ1-3
size: many
V: TRBV30
D: NA

CDR3: CSARDPLEQYF
DNA: TGCAGTGCTAGAGATCCCCTCGAGCAGTACTTC
J: TRBJ2-7
size: NA
V: TRBV20-1
D: NA

CDR3: CAISAGGYQPQHF
DNA: TGTGCCATCAGTGCAGGGGGATATCAGCCCCAGCATTTT
J: TRBJ1-5
size: few
V: TRBV10-3
D: TRBD1

CDR3: CSARGAGTSAYEQYF
DNA: TGCAGCGCTAGAGGGGCGGGAACAAGCGCATACGAGCAGTACTTC
J: TRBJ2-7
size: many
V: TRBV20-1
D: NA

CDR3: CASNLGNQPQHF
DNA: TGTGCCAGCAACCTTGGAAATCAGCCCCAGCATTTT
J: TRBJ1-5
size: NA
V: TRBV6-1
D: NA

CDR3: CASIPNRAGTEAFF
DNA: TGTGCCAGCATCCCCAACAGGGCCGGCACTGAAGCTTTCTTT
J: TRBJ1-1
size: few
V: TRBV12-3/TRBV12-4
D: NA

CDR3: CASRGGGSNEQYF
DNA: TGTGCCAGCAGAGGTGGGGGTAGCAACGAGCAGTACTTC
J: TRBJ2-7
size: NA
V: TRBV28
D: NA

CDR3: CASSLTITHEQYF
DNA: TGTGCCAGCAGTTTGACAATAACCCACGAGCAGTACTTC
J: TRBJ2-7
size: NA
V: TRBV12-3/TRBV12-4
D: NA

CDR3: CASSFRGSGANVLTF
DNA: TGTGCCAGCAGCTTTAGGGGATCTGGGGCCAACGTCCTGACTTTC
J: TRBJ2-6
size: many
V: TRBV7-2
D: NA

CDR3: CASSPSDSWTEAFF
DNA: TGTGCCAGCAGCCCCTCTGATTCGTGGACTGAAGCTTTCTTT
J: TRBJ1-1
size: NA
V: TRBV7-2
D: NA

CDR3: CASSNSDMKQYF
DNA: TGTGCCAGCAGTAACTCCGACATGAAGCAGTACTTC
J: TRBJ2-7
size: many
V: TRBV6-2/TRBV6-3
D: NA

CDR3: CASSPQRTEAFF
DNA: TGTGCCAGCAGTCCCCAGAGGACTGAAGCTTTCTTT
J: TRBJ1-1
size: once
V: TRBV12-3/TRBV12-4
D: NA

CDR3: CASSPLGPAGELFF
DNA: TGTGCCAGCAGCCCCCTAGGGCCCGCCGGGGAGCTGTTTTTT
J: TRBJ2-2
size: many
V: TRBV12-3/TRBV12-4
D: NA

CDR3: CASSPRTGRRQQYF
DNA: TGTGCCAGCAGCCCCCGGACAGGGCGGCGCCAGCAGTACTTC
J: TRBJ2-7
size: many
V: TRBV6-2/TRBV6-3
D: TRBD1

CDR3: CASGGTGNQPQHF
DNA: TGTGCTAGTGGCGGAACCGGTAATCAGCCCCAGCATTTT
J: TRBJ1-5
size: few
V: TRBV12-5
D: NA

CDR3: CASTYSNQPQHF
DNA: TGTGCCAGCACCTATAGCAATCAGCCCCAGCATTTT
J: TRBJ1-5
size: NA
V: TRBV6-1
D: NA

CDR3: CATRGGEVEAFF
DNA: TGTGCCACCCGCGGAGGTGAGGTCGAAGCTTTCTTT
J: TRBJ1-1
size: many
V: TRBV10-3
D: NA

CDR3: CSARRAGAKNIQYF
DNA: TGCAGTGCTAGACGGGCTGGAGCCAAAAACATTCAGTACTTC
J: TRBJ2-4
size: once
V: TRBV20-1
D: NA

CDR3: CAWARDSEKETQYF
DNA: TGTGCCTGGGCAAGGGACAGCGAAAAAGAGACCCAGTACTTC
J: TRBJ2-5
size: few
V: TRBV30
D: TRBD1

CDR3: CASSLFTSGSGEQYF
DNA: TGTGCCAGCAGCTTGTTCACTAGCGGGAGTGGGGAGCAGTACTTC
J: TRBJ2-7
size: many
V: TRBV11-2
D: TRBD2

CDR3: CSARGGQGLLETQYF
DNA: TGCAGTGCGAGGGGCGGACAGGGCCTTCTTGAGACCCAGTACTTC
J: TRBJ2-5
size: once
V: TRBV20-1
D: TRBD1

CDR3: CASSYFRTGPSYEQYF
DNA: TGTGCCAGCAGTTACTTTCGAACGGGACCTTCTTACGAGCAGTACTTC
J: TRBJ2-7
size: NA
V: TRBV6-2/TRBV6-3
D: NA

CDR3: CASSTWGTGVFRETQYF
DNA: TGTGCCAGCAGCACCTGGGGGACAGGGGTCTTCCGAGAGACCCAGTACTTC
J: TRBJ2-5
size: many
V: TRBV7-2
D: TRBD1

CDR3: CASSRSGIGRGETQYF
DNA: TGTGCCAGCAGCCGATCGGGTATCGGGAGGGGAGAGACCCAGTACTTC
J: TRBJ2-5
size: many
V: TRBV28
D: TRBD2

CDR3: CAAGTGMEETQYF
DNA: TGTGCCGCCGGTACGGGCATGGAAGAGACCCAGTACTTC
J: TRBJ2-5
size: many
V: TRBV6-5
D: NA

CDR3: CASLTSGGGQPQHF
DNA: TGTGCCAGCCTAACTTCAGGGGGCGGTCAGCCCCAGCATTTT
J: TRBJ1-5
size: NA
V: TRBV6-1
D: TRBD1

CDR3: CASSLSWGGNQPQHF
DNA: TGTGCCAGCAGTTTATCATGGGGGGGCAATCAGCCCCAGCATTTT
J: TRBJ1-5
size: many
V: TRBV27
D: NA

CDR3: CASNLGGSGAFF
DNA: TGTGCCAGCAATCTCGGGGGGTCCGGGGCTTTCTTT
J: TRBJ1-1
size: few
V: TRBV12-3/TRBV12-4
D: NA

CDR3: CASSEYGEGDEQYF
DNA: TGTGCCAGCAGTGAATACGGGGAGGGGGACGAGCAGTACTTC
J: TRBJ2-7
size: many
V: TRBV6-1
D: NA

CDR3: CASSSLSGREREQYF
DNA: TGTGCCAGCAGCTCCCTTAGCGGGAGGGAACGCGAGCAGTACTTC
J: TRBJ2-7
size: many
V: TRBV7-8
D: TRBD2

CDR3: CASSLSIHLPEAFF
DNA: TGTGCCAGCAGCTTGAGCATACACCTCCCTGAAGCTTTCTTT
J: TRBJ1-1
size: many
V: TRBV13
D: NA

CDR3: CASSDSDNSPLHF
DNA: TGTGCCAGCAGTGACTCGGACAATTCACCCCTCCACTTT
J: TRBJ1-6
size: many
V: TRBV6-4
D: NA

CDR3: CASSPSSGIGNQPQHF
DNA: TGTGCCAGCAGCCCTTCCTCAGGGATTGGCAATCAGCCCCAGCATTTT
J: TRBJ1-5
size: many
V: TRBV6-5
D: NA

CDR3: CASSRPGQTYTF
DNA: TGTGCCAGCAGCCGACCGGGACAGACTTACACCTTC
J: TRBJ1-2
size: NA
V: TRBV3-1
D: TRBD1

CDR3: CASSPTGFSMNTEAFF
DNA: TGTGCCAGCAGTCCGACAGGGTTTTCGATGAACACTGAAGCTTTCTTT
J: TRBJ1-1
size: many
V: TRBV28
D: TRBD1

CDR3: CATRAGQGKRDRPQHF
DNA: TGTGCCACCCGGGCGGGGCAGGGAAAGAGGGATCGGCCCCAGCATTTT
J: TRBJ1-5
size: once
V: TRBV10-3
D: NA

CDR3: CASSVGGGMTYEQYF
DNA: TGTGCCAGCAGCGTAGGGGGCGGGATGACCTACGAGCAGTACTTC
J: TRBJ2-7
size: many
V: TRBV9
D: NA

CDR3: CASSESTAVDQPQHF
DNA: TGTGCCAGCAGTGAAAGTACAGCCGTGGATCAGCCCCAGCATTTT
J: TRBJ1-5
size: NA
V: TRBV6-1
D: NA

CDR3: CASSSMVGTKAFF
DNA: TGTGCCAGCAGTTCCATGGTAGGCACTAAAGCTTTCTTT
J: TRBJ1-1
size: once
V: TRBV6-2/TRBV6-3
D: NA

CDR3: CASSRRPAGSNQPQHF
DNA: TGTGCCAGCAGCCGTAGACCCGCGGGAAGCAATCAGCCCCAGCATTTT
J: TRBJ1-5
size: many
V: TRBV11-2
D: NA

CDR3: CASSPQARFYGYTF
DNA: TGCGCCAGCAGCCCACAGGCCCGCTTCTATGGCTACACCTTC
J: TRBJ1-2
size: NA
V: TRBV5-1
D: NA

CDR3: CASSLGGTGTYEQYF
DNA: TGTGCCAGCAGCCTGGGTGGGACAGGGACCTACGAGCAGTACTTC
J: TRBJ2-7
size: many
V: TRBV27
D: TRBD1

CDR3: CASRTRQGRYEQYF
DNA: TGTGCCAGCAGGACTCGACAGGGGAGGTACGAGCAGTACTTC
J: TRBJ2-7
size: many
V: TRBV6-4
D: TRBD1

CDR3: CATSRDDSGPPGTQYF
DNA: TGTGCCACCAGCAGAGATGATAGCGGTCCCCCGGGGACCCAGTACTTC
J: TRBJ2-5
size: many
V: TRBV15
D: NA

CDR3: CASSLDVAETEAFF
DNA: TGTGCCAGCAGCTTAGACGTAGCCGAAACTGAAGCTTTCTTT
J: TRBJ1-1
size: NA
V: TRBV11-2
D: NA